This is a list of T cell receptor beta chains from one sample in a study of cytomegalovirus exposure and HLA in healthy donors. Clones were read by immunoSEQ multiplex PCR, and TCRdb kept only the in-frame ones, dropping some. The data hold about 140,000 clones, with approximately 80% observed a single time. What was sequenced was PBMCs. Receptors originate from a man aged 25-40 years in good health and CMV-seropositive. CDR3s include the opening cysteine and the closing phenylalanine or tryptophan. The D gene is left open where the match is weak. The size of a clone is reported for some rows only, either as once, few or many, or as a class for expanded clones.

>TRBV2|TRBJ1-2|once|16|TRBD1
TGTGCCAGCAGTGAATTCGCGGGAACAGGGGTTGATGGCTACACCTTC
CASSEFAGTGVDGYTF
>TRBV6-5|TRBJ1-1|.|12|TRBD1
TGTGCCAGCAGTGACCCGGGACAGGAAGCTTTCTTT
CASSDPGQEAFF
>TRBV28|TRBJ2-4|.|14|.
TGTGCCAGCAGTTTTCGGGACACAAAAAACATTCAGTACTTC
CASSFRDTKNIQYF
>TRBV6-5|TRBJ2-5|few|16|TRBD2
TGTGCCAGCAGTTACATGGGGGGAGGGTGGCAAGAGACCCAGTACTTC
CASSYMGGGWQETQYF
>TRBV7-8|TRBJ2-2|.|13|.
TGTGCCAGCAGCTTAATCGCGCCCGGGGAGCTGTTTTTT
CASSLIAPGELFF
>TRBV5-8|TRBJ2-3|.|17|TRBD1
TGTGCCAGCAGCTCACTACTGGACAGGGGGGGCACAGATACGCAGTATTTT
CASSSLLDRGGTDTQYF
>TRBV5-4|TRBJ1-5|once|17|.
TGTGCCAGCAGCTTGGTAACTGACTCGAATAGCAATCAGCCCCAGCATTTT
CASSLVTDSNSNQPQHF
>TRBV28|TRBJ2-3|.|16|TRBD2
TGTGCCAGCAGTTTGGGACTAGCGGGGGGAGCAGATACGCAGTATTTT
CASSLGLAGGADTQYF
>TRBV6-5|TRBJ2-7|few|13|TRBD1
TGTGCCAGCAGACCGGGACAGGGAGACGAGCAGTACTTC
CASRPGQGDEQYF
>TRBV11-2|TRBJ2-1|.|14|.
TGTGCCAGCAGCTTAGAGCTAGGTTACAATGAGCAGTTCTTC
CASSLELGYNEQFF
>TRBV11-3|TRBJ2-1|.|15|.
TGTGCCAGCAGCCTGCAGGGCATAGGCTACAATGAGCAGTTCTTC
CASSLQGIGYNEQFF
>TRBV11-2|TRBJ2-1|.|18|TRBD2
TGTGCCAGCAGCCCCCTTTTGTCTAGCGGGATCACCTACAATGAGCAGTTCTTC
CASSPLLSSGITYNEQFF
>TRBV5-6|TRBJ2-7|.|15|.
TGTGCCAGCAGCTTGGGGGGCTTGAGCTCCTACGAGCAGTACTTC
CASSLGGLSSYEQYF
>TRBV5-6|TRBJ2-7|.|16|TRBD2
TGTGCCAGCAGCGTCCGTGGACTAGCGGGAGCAGGTGAGCAGTACTTC
CASSVRGLAGAGEQYF
>TRBV9|TRBJ2-3|few|15|.
TGTGCCAGCAGCGTAAGTACGGGGTACACAGATACGCAGTATTTT
CASSVSTGYTDTQYF
>TRBV2|TRBJ1-1|.|13|.
TGTGCCAGCGGAGGAGAGGTGAACACTGAAGCTTTCTTT
CASGGEVNTEAFF
>TRBV28|TRBJ1-2|.|16|TRBD1
TGTGCCAGCAGTTTATCATCTACCTCAGGGACAGCAGGCTACACCTTC
CASSLSSTSGTAGYTF
>TRBV11-1|TRBJ2-7|.|15|.
TGTGCCAGCAGCTTTGGACAGTTAAACTCCTACGAGCAGTACTTC
CASSFGQLNSYEQYF
>TRBV7-6|TRBJ2-3|.|14|TRBD2
TGTGCCAGCAGCGCACTAGCGGGCACAGATACGCAGTATTTT
CASSALAGTDTQYF
>TRBV19|TRBJ2-3|.|14|.
TGTGCCAGTAGTTCCCCGGGTAGCACGGATACGCAGTATTTT
CASSSPGSTDTQYF
>TRBV28|TRBJ2-2|.|17|TRBD2
TGTGCCAGCACACGACTAGCGGGAGGGCCAGGAACCGGGGAGCTGTTTTTT
CASTRLAGGPGTGELFF
>TRBV5-1|TRBJ1-2|few|13|TRBD1
TGCGCCAGCAGCACGCGACAGGGAGGTGGCTACACCTTC
CASSTRQGGGYTF
>TRBV5-8|TRBJ1-5|.|15|.
TGTGCCAGCAGCTTGAGGGCGGGGAACAATCAGCCCCAGCATTTT
CASSLRAGNNQPQHF
>TRBV7-2|TRBJ2-1|.|15|.
TGTGCCAGCAGCCGGGACGGGAGCTCCTACAATGAGCAGTTCTTC
CASSRDGSSYNEQFF
>TRBV6-4|TRBJ2-3|.|14|TRBD2
TGTGCCAGCAGTCCTAGCGGGGGCCCAGATACGCAGTATTTT
CASSPSGGPDTQYF
>TRBV29-1|TRBJ1-1|.|15|.
TGCAGCGTTGAAGTTAGCGGCGGGCCGAACACTGAAGCTTTCTTT
CSVEVSGGPNTEAFF
>TRBV27|TRBJ1-1|.|15|.
TGTGCCAGCAGTTTATCCGCCGTCGGTGACACTGAAGCTTTCTTT
CASSLSAVGDTEAFF
>TRBV18|TRBJ1-3|.|16|.
TGTGCCAGCTCACAACTAGAATCCTTCTCTGGAAACACCATATATTTT
CASSQLESFSGNTIYF
>TRBV5-6|TRBJ2-5|.|14|.
TGTGCCAGCAGCATAAAAAGGCAGCGGGAGACCCAGTACTTC
CASSIKRQRETQYF
>TRBV5-1|TRBJ2-5|.|15|.
TGCGCCAGCAGCTTGGCTAGCGCCCTCCAAGAGACCCAGTACTTC
CASSLASALQETQYF
>TRBV7-9|TRBJ2-5|few|14|.
TGTGCCAGCAGCTTAAGTGGGGCTCAAGAGACCCAGTACTTC
CASSLSGAQETQYF
>TRBV28|TRBJ2-7|.|15|.
TGTGCCAGCAGTTCCGCCCACTCTGGGGGCTACGAGCAGTACTTC
CASSSAHSGGYEQYF
>TRBV9|TRBJ1-5|once|13|TRBD1
TGTGCCAGCAGCGGAACAGGGGATCAGCCCCAGCATTTT
CASSGTGDQPQHF
>TRBV6-5|TRBJ2-3|.|13|.
TGTGCCAGCAGTTACGGGGCCACAGATACGCAGTATTTT
CASSYGATDTQYF
>TRBV27|TRBJ2-7|.|15|.
TGTGCCAGCAGTTCCTCGGGACTTTCGACCTACGAGCAGTACTTC
CASSSSGLSTYEQYF
>TRBV7-2|TRBJ2-3|few|12|.
TGTGCCAGCAGCCTTTACACAGATACGCAGTATTTT
CASSLYTDTQYF
>TRBV20-1|TRBJ2-5|.|10|TRBD2
TGCAGTGCTACCGGGGAGGGCCAGTACTTC
CSATGEGQYF
>TRBV7-9|TRBJ2-1|.|12|.
TGTGCCAGCAGCTCGAGGGGGAATGAGCAGTTCTTC
CASSSRGNEQFF
>TRBV7-9|TRBJ1-1|once|12|.
TGTTCCAGCAATGTGGGGGGGACTGAAGCTTTCTTT
CSSNVGGTEAFF
>TRBV19|TRBJ2-3|.|16|TRBD2
TGTGCCAGTAGTGTAGCGGGGGACCTGTTCACAGATACGCAGTATTTT
CASSVAGDLFTDTQYF
>TRBV4-1|TRBJ2-3|few|15|TRBD1
TGCGCCAGCAGCCTACGGGACAGGGGCACAGATACGCAGTATTTT
CASSLRDRGTDTQYF
>TRBV7-2|TRBJ2-7|.|14|TRBD2
TGTGCCAGCAGCCCGGGACTAGAAGGTCCCCCGCAGTACTTC
CASSPGLEGPPQYF
>TRBV18|TRBJ1-3|.|15|.
TGTGCCAGCTCACCACCTGGGGCTAATGGAAACACCATATATTTT
CASSPPGANGNTIYF
>TRBV27|TRBJ2-7|.|14|.
TGTGCCAGCAGTTTCTCGGACACCTCCTACGAGCAGTACTTC
CASSFSDTSYEQYF